The following is a TCR beta chain sequence with its context. The antigen remains undetermined. V trimming: 0 bases; J trimming: 10 bases; junction bases outside the gene matches: 2. The CDR3 runs 13 residues. Germline V gene lookup returns CDR1 LGHNT and CDR2 FRNRAP. This cohort consisted of healthy bone marrow donors. 13 Jbeta primers and 60 Vbeta primers were used for the PCR. Profiling relied on immunoSEQ multiplex PCR, and the TCRdb table lists in-frame clones only, not all of them. The sample has roughly 120,000 clones, about 80% seen once. The data derive from a study of cytomegalovirus exposure and HLA in healthy donors. Study-level background: Unique TCR beta sequences numbering approximately 120 million came from around 180 million T cells in an earlier analysis. General study findings and limits: Later genetic work tied a missense DCLRE1C variant to beta-chain V and J trimming.

The sequence came from a man aged 35-49 years in good health and CMV-seronegative. V usage is TRBV12-5 and J usage is TRBJ2-1, with TRBD1 matching over 8 bases. Sequencing was done on a sample of PBMCs. The CDR3 DNA reads TGTGCTAGTGGTTTGGTAGGACAGGGCGAGCAGTTCTTC. Translated: CASGLVGQGEQFF.